This T cell receptor (beta chain) came from a study of cytomegalovirus exposure and HLA in healthy donors. PCR was performed using 60 Vbeta and 13 Jbeta primers. Clones were read by immunoSEQ multiplex PCR, and TCRdb kept only the in-frame ones, dropping some. The sample contains about 130,000 clones, roughly two thirds of which appear only once. V was trimmed by 0 bases and J by 3 bases, leaving 15 bases between them. This CDR3 is 16 amino acids long. Germline CDR1 and CDR2: SGHRS and YFSETQ. Sample: PBMCs. The chain has TRBV5-1 and TRBJ2-5; TRBD2 is a possible D gene (5 bases). The clonotype was recovered from a man aged 25 to 40 in good health and CMV-seropositive. The CDR3 sequence is CASSLGLFLMKETQYF. Written as DNA, the CDR3 is TGCGCCAGCAGCTTGGGACTATTTCTGATGAAAGAGACCCAGTACTTC.